Detailed here is one T cell receptor (beta chain). Its antigen remains unknown. The CDR3 loop spans 14 amino acids. Germline V gives CDR1 MDHEN, CDR2 SYDVKM. The germline V and J ends were trimmed by 7 bases and 2 bases, with 12 bases remaining between them. Profiled with immunoSEQ multiplex PCR; TCRdb holds only in-frame clones, not every one. The sample records 13,000 or so clones, around two thirds being singletons. The entry originates in a study of OX40 agonist ivuxolimab in advanced cancers. Looking at the study overall: Patients received the agonistic anti-OX40 (CD134) antibody ivuxolimab. All patients had ivuxolimab intravenously every 2 weeks at 0.01 to 10 mg/kg. Under the entry rules, prior anti-PD-1, anti-PD-L1 or anti-CTLA-4 therapy was allowed, and about 38% had some. General observations from the study: In CD8+ T cells, expanded clones were on average more numerous than in CD4+.

The clonotype was recovered from an adult with an advanced solid tumor such as melanoma, head and neck, liver or kidney cancer. V gene TRBV28 combines with J gene TRBJ2-1, with TRBD2 as a possible D gene (5 bases). The specimen was CD4+ or CD8+ T cells sorted from blood, collected in a trial of the OX40 agonist ivuxolimab. The CDR3 protein is CASTYAGPYNEQFF. The CDR3 DNA sequence: TGTGCCAGCACCTACGCGGGCCCCTACAATGAGCAGTTCTTC.